This T cell receptor beta chain is drawn from a study of shared clonotypes between healthy human individuals. Original handling: ImmunoSEQ output held junction-only sequences without quality scores, so filtering differed. TCRdb's table, derived via immunoSEQ multiplex PCR, lists solely in-frame clones and lacks some. V and J calls and clone size follow that table, whereas D and trimming were derived from the DNA. The sample holds roughly 2.2 million clones; over 90% are singletons and the top ten take about 0.37%. The V end lost 4 bases, the J end lost 5 bases, and 20 bases lay between the germline ends. The CDR3 is 16 residues long. Looked up from germline, CDR1 is SGHRS and CDR2 is YFSETQ. To note about this clone: The antigen is unknown.

Whole-study results and caveats: Memory subsets generally showed smaller estimated richness than naive subsets did. Shared across several donors were 5% to 6% of the naive CD4 clonotypes. Sorted-subset sequencing, rarefaction showed, was incomplete despite large depth.

The chain is built from TRBV5-1 and TRBJ2-3, with D hard to call. The specimen sequenced was naive CD4+ T cells from PBMCs. The subset denotes: CD45RA+ positively selected. This receptor was obtained from a man younger than 35 in good health. Some clones in this sample may be carry-over from other donors' samples. This CDR3 is CASSVDPGPKKDTQYF. The CDR3 bases are TGCGCCAGCAGCGTCGATCCGGGCCCAAAAAAAGATACGCAGTATTTT.